There are a few counts of the clone carrying this TCR beta chain. What it binds is unknown. This sample was taken from a study of cytomegalovirus exposure and HLA in healthy donors. Study at large: Among the approximately 400 genotyped donors, around 85% were placed in the Caucasian-associated ancestry cluster. Study results and limitations: Many donors carried some public TCRs, although rarity characterized most TCR sequences.

Per germline, CDR1 SGHTA and CDR2 FQGNSA. CDR3 length: 15 residues. V lost 5 bases, J lost 0 bases, and 11 bases lay in between. PCR amplification relied on 60 Vbeta primers (plus 13 Jbeta primers). Profiled with immunoSEQ multiplex PCR; TCRdb holds only in-frame clones, not every one. The table has 140,000 to 150,000 clones, around 80% seen once. The receptor was isolated from a man aged 35 to 55 in good health and CMV-seronegative. This sequence joins TRBV7-2 and TRBJ1-3, with D possibly being TRBD1 (5 bases). Sequenced: PBMCs. The CDR3, as DNA: TGTGCCAGCAGCCCCCAAGGGGACTCTGGAAACACCATATATTTT. Its translation is CASSPQGDSGNTIYF.